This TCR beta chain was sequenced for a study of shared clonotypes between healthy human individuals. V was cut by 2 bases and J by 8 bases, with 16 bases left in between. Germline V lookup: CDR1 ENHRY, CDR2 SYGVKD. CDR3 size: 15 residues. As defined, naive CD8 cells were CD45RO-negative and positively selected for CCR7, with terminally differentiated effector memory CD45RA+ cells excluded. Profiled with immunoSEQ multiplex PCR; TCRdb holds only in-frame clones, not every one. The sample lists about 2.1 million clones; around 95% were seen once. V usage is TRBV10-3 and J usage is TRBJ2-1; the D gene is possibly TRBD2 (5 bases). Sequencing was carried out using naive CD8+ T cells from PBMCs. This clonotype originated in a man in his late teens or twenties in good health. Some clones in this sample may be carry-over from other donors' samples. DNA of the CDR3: TGTGCCATCAGTGAGGCGTCTGGGATACTAGATGAGCAGTTCTTC. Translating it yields CAISEASGILDEQFF.